The T cell receptor (beta chain) under discussion was sequenced for a study of cytomegalovirus exposure and HLA in healthy donors. Study overall: Unique TCR beta sequences numbering fewer than 130 million came from around 180 million T cells in an earlier analysis.

General study findings and limits: As was reported, the classifier diagnosed cytomegalovirus status with high specificity and sensitivity. CMV serostatus was the sole immune exposure information available.

Looked up from germline, CDR1 is GTSNPN and CDR2 is SVGIG (reference sequence). The CDR3 is 16 residues long. The germline V and J ends were trimmed by 0 bases and 6 bases, with 21 bases remaining between them. Points on this clone: Its antigen is not identified.

Researchers ran the PCR with 60 Vbeta and 13 Jbeta primers. Sequenced by immunoSEQ multiplex PCR; TCRdb stores in-frame clones only, minus some. The sample has 100,000 or so clones, 65% to 85% seen once. The chain joins TRBV30 to TRBJ2-7; TRBD1 might be the D (5 bases). The clonotype originates from a woman aged 40 to 50 in good health and CMV-seronegative. The sample was PBMCs. CDR3 protein: CAWSVRMAGWLREQYF. The CDR3 DNA reads as TGTGCCTGGAGTGTACGCATGGCAGGGTGGCTCCGCGAGCAGTACTTC.